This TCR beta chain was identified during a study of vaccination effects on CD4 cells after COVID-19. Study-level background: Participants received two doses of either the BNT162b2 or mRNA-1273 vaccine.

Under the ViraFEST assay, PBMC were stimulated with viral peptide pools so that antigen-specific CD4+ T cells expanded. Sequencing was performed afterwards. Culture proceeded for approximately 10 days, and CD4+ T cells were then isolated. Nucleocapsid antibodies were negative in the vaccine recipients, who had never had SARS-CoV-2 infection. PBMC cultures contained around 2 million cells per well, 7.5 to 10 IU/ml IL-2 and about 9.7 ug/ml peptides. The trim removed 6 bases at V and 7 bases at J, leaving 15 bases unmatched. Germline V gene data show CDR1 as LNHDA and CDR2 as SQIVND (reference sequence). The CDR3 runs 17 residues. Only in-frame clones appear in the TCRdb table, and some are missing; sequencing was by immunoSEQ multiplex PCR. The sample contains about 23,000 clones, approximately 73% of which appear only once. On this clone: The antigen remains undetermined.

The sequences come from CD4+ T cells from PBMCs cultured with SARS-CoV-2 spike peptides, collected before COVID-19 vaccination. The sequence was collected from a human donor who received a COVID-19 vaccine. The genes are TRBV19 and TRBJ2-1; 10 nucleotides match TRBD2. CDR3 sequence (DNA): TGTGCCAGTAGATGGGGTAGAGCGGGAGGGCTTACGAATGAGCAGTTCTTC. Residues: CASRWGRAGGLTNEQFF.